This passage covers 17 T cell receptor beta chains from one sample sequenced in a study of PD-1 blockade in classical Hodgkin lymphoma (dated by TCRdb to about 2020). The receptor library was made with the immunoSEQ multiplex PCR assay. TCRdb's version of the immuneACCESS table is confined to in-frame rearrangements and falls short of the full clone set. An unresolved V gene accounts for under half of the shortfall where checked; the remainder is of unknown origin. Within this sample are about 36,000 clones, with roughly three quarters of them counted one time only. 13% to 15% of the sample rests with the top ten. What this sample's time point label stands for: cycle 2 day 1 (C2D1) of nivolumab. Every trial patient had relapsed after autologous stem cell transplantation, and cohorts A, B and C differed in prior brentuximab vedotin exposure. Here the sequenced sample was peripheral blood mononuclear cells (PBMCs), taken before the second cycle of nivolumab. These receptors were obtained from a human donor with classical Hodgkin lymphoma.

The genes are TRBV28 and TRBJ1-1; D is unclear. The CDR3 length is 12 residues. The ends were cut back, 6 bases at V and 7 bases at J, with 12 bases in the middle. The germline V gene encodes CDR1 MDHEN and CDR2 SYDVKM. CDR3 sequence: CASSLTTDEAFF. DNA for the CDR3: TGTGCCAGCAGCCTGACAACCGATGAAGCTTTCTTT.

This chain uses TRBV18 with TRBJ1-5, with D perhaps matching TRBD1 (5 bases). Trimming removed 3 bases from V and 0 bases from J, with 15 bases in between. CDR3 length: 17 amino acids. CDR1 KGHSH and CDR2 LQKENI come from the germline V gene. CDR3 protein: CASSPGRITYSNQPQHF. The CDR3 DNA sequence: TGTGCCAGCTCACCGGGACGGATCACCTATAGCAATCAGCCCCAGCATTTT.

The rearrangement uses TRBV5-1 and TRBJ1-3; perhaps TRBD1 as D (5 bases). The CDR3 has 15 amino acids. Germline values: CDR1 SGHRS, CDR2 YFSETQ. V gave up 0 bases and J gave up 4 bases, with 11 bases separating them. The CDR3 is CASSLDGGKGNTIYF. The CDR3 DNA sequence: TGCGCCAGCAGCTTGGACGGGGGGAAAGGAAACACCATATATTTT. The full variable domain, rest sourced from reference TRBV5-1 and TRBJ1-3, is KAGVTQTPRYLIKTRGQQVTLSCSPISGHRSVSWYQQTPGQGLQFLFEYFSETQRNKGNFPGRFSGRQFSNSRSEMNVSTLELGDSALYLCASSLDGGKGNTIYFGEGSWLTVV.

The V and J genes are TRBV7-6 and TRBJ2-1; 7 bases line up with TRBD2. The ends lost 1 base at V and 8 bases at J; junction bases unmatched: 11. The CDR3 is 16 residues long. Per the germline V gene, CDR1 is SGHVS and CDR2 is FNYEAQ. The CDR3 protein is CASSLGASGRMDEQFF. CDR3 sequence (DNA): TGTGCCAGCAGCTTAGGCGCTAGCGGCCGGATGGATGAGCAGTTCTTC.

The V gene is TRBV10-3, the J gene TRBJ2-1, with 7 positions matching TRBD2. The CDR3 length is 12 residues. The J segment lost 9 bases and the V segment lost 11 bases, leaving 10 bases of the junction unmatched. Germline values: CDR1 ENHRY, CDR2 SYGVKD. CDR3 nucleotide sequence: TGTGCCTCAATGGCGGGGGAAGGTGAGCAGTTCTTC. Its protein is CASMAGEGEQFF.

The rearrangement joins TRBV5-8 to TRBJ2-5; 8 nucleotides line up with TRBD1. Germline CDR1 SGHTS, CDR2 YDEGEE. The CDR3 spans 15 residues. With V trimmed by 4 bases and J by 4 bases, 9 bases remained unmatched. This CDR3 reads CASSPRQGPRETQYF. The CDR3 nucleotides read TGTGCCAGCAGCCCCCGACAGGGGCCCAGAGAGACCCAGTACTTC.

The chain joins TRBV30 to TRBJ1-6, with D unclear. This CDR3 is 16 amino acids long. Germline V gives CDR1 GTSNPN, CDR2 SVGIG (reference sequence). V lost 2 bases and J lost 2, with 13 bases in between. The CDR3 DNA reads TGTGCCTGGAGTCCCCCGGAGGGCGCCTATAATTCACCCCTCCACTTT. Translated, it gives CAWSPPEGAYNSPLHF. The full variable domain, its missing parts supplied by reference TRBV30 and TRBJ1-6, is SQTIHQWPATLVQPVGSPLSLECTVEGTSNPNLYWYRQAAGRGLQLLFYSVGIGQISSEVPQNLSASRPQDRQFILSSKKLLLSDSGFYLCAWSPPEGAYNSPLHFGNGTRLTVT.

The chain employs TRBV10-3 and TRBJ1-5; the D is unclear. This CDR3 contains 13 residues. Deletions cut 5 bases from V and 2 bases from J, with 7 bases between. Germline V gene sequence: CDR1 ENHRY, CDR2 SYGVKD. The CDR3 region is CAISSEGNQPQHF. The CDR3 nucleotides are TGTGCCATCAGTTCCGAGGGCAATCAGCCCCAGCATTTT.

The chain has TRBV25-1 and TRBJ1-1; possible D gene TRBD1, 5 bases. The V end lost 6 bases, the J end lost 0 bases, and 11 bases lay between the germline ends. The CDR3 loop spans 14 amino acids. Germline V gene data show CDR1 as MGHDK and CDR2 as SYGVNS. Here the CDR3 DNA reads TGTGCCAGCAGCCGGGGCACTATGAACACTGAAGCTTTCTTT. The encoded protein is CASSRGTMNTEAFF.

The J gene is TRBJ1-1, the V gene TRBV4-3; no firm D call. This CDR3 comprises 14 residues. V lost 0 bases and J lost 13, with 18 bases in between. Germline CDR1 reads LGHNA; CDR2 reads YSLEER. This CDR3 is CASSQESSVGLVFF. The CDR3 coding sequence is TGCGCCAGCAGCCAAGAAAGTAGTGTGGGGTTGGTTTTCTTT.

V and J are TRBV7-3 and TRBJ2-2, with D unresolved. The CDR3 totals 15 residues. V was trimmed by 5 bases and J by 6 bases, leaving 16 bases between them. In germline, CDR1 is SGHTA, CDR2 FQGTGA. CDR3 amino acids: CASSRDPATAGELFF. The CDR3 bases are TGTGCCAGCAGCCGAGACCCTGCCACCGCCGGGGAGCTGTTTTTT.

Points on this clone: The same CDR3 can be traced to other DNA sequences in this sample. The rearrangement links TRBV20-1 to TRBJ1-1, with D unclear. The V gene lost 2 bases and the J gene lost 4 bases, with 5 bases spanning the gap. Germline-derived CDR1 and CDR2 are DFQATT and SNEGSKA (reference sequence). CDR3 length: 11 amino acids. The CDR3 DNA reads TGCAGTGCTAGATGGGGCACTGAAGCTTTCTTT. Translation: CSARWGTEAFF.

This clone is medium-sized (0.01 to 0.1%) in the sample. The chain carries TRBV18 and TRBJ1-6; D unclear. The length of the CDR3 is 15 residues. Germline V lookup: CDR1 KGHSH, CDR2 LQKENI. V lost 0 bases and J lost 4, with 7 bases in between. The CDR3 protein is CASSPPGGYNSPLHF. The CDR3 DNA sequence: TGTGCCAGCTCACCACCGGGCGGGTATAATTCACCCCTCCACTTT.

J is TRBJ1-1 and V is TRBV28; a weak D match, TRBD1 (5 bases). Germline CDR1 is MDHEN and CDR2 is SYDVKM. V was trimmed by 2 bases and J by 3 bases, leaving 10 bases between them. The CDR3 has 14 residues. CDR3 DNA: TGTGCCAGCAGTTTAGAGGGGCCCTACACTGAAGCTTTCTTT. Protein: CASSLEGPYTEAFF.

The V gene is TRBV4-2, the J gene TRBJ2-5; no reliable D call. V lost 0 bases and J 5 bases, leaving 10 bases between the germline ends. Germline V lookup: CDR1 LGHNA, CDR2 YNFKEQ. The length of the CDR3 is 14 residues. The CDR3 DNA follows: TGTGCCAGCAGCCAAGATTACCAGAGGGAGACCCAGTACTTC. Translation: CASSQDYQRETQYF.

The chain recombines TRBV28 with TRBJ2-1; TRBD2 matches at 8 bases. CDR3 length: 16 residues. In germline, CDR1 is MDHEN, CDR2 SYDVKM. V was pared by 5 bases and J by 7 bases, with 13 bases of the junction left unmatched. The CDR3 loop reads CASSNTGLVNGNEQFF. Written as DNA, the CDR3 is TGTGCCAGCAGTAACACGGGACTAGTAAACGGGAATGAGCAGTTCTTC.

The V gene is TRBV4-2, the J gene TRBJ2-7, with 8 bases matching TRBD2. CDR1 is LGHNA and CDR2 is YNFKEQ in the germline V gene. V lost 0 bases, J lost 4 bases, and 5 bases stayed unmatched. The CDR3 runs to 15 residues. Written as DNA, the CDR3 is TGTGCCAGCAGCCAAGATGGGGCTAGCGGGTACGAGCAGTACTTC. As protein: CASSQDGASGYEQYF.